This entry describes one T cell receptor (beta chain). V dropped 2 bases and J dropped 1; count of bases not matched to a gene: 5. From germline, CDR1 is KGHSH and CDR2 LQKENI. CDR3 size: 16 residues. This sample was taken from a study of blood T cell repertoires in COVID-19. Looking at the study overall: Samples taken during acute and convalescent COVID-19 were collected in the United States, Italy and Spain.

Methods used by the authors: Counts of nucleated cells, estimated from reference gene primer amplification, were obtained. Sequencing used immunoSEQ multiplex PCR; TCRdb keeps in-frame clones, though not all of them. The V and J calls and clone size come from that table; D and trimming were worked out from the DNA. The table lists around 100,000 clones, about 80% of them singletons. This TCR was sampled from a man aged 65 to 79 with active or convalescent COVID-19. The sample taken for sequencing was peripheral blood. The J gene is TRBJ1-1, the V gene TRBV18; 9 nucleotides agree with TRBD1. The CDR3 DNA sequence: TGTGCCAGCTCACCATACTGGACAGGGGAGAACACTGAAGCTTTCTTT. Amino acids: CASSPYWTGENTEAFF.